Listed below are T cell receptor beta chains from one sample, sequenced in a study of blood T cell repertoires in COVID-19. Method: immunoSEQ multiplex PCR; TCRdb's copy keeps in-frame clones and lacks some. The repertoire holds 100,000 to 110,000 clones, about 90% seen once, with 7.4% in the top ten. The sample taken for sequencing was peripheral blood. The receptors come from a man between 25 and 39 years old in a cohort sampled during active COVID-19. Each CDR3 is given with its conserved first and last residue. A D gene is named only where the DNA matches it firmly. A row's size may be missing; if present it is once, few, many or a size class.

TGTGCCAGCAGTGCCTCGACAGGGGGCAATTCACCCCTCCACTTT CASSASTGGNSPLHF TRBV25-1 - TRBJ1-6 TRBD1
TGTGCCAGCAGTTATGATACAGGGAACTCTGGAAACACCATATATTTT CASSYDTGNSGNTIYF TRBV6-5 - TRBJ1-3 -
TGTGCCAGCAGGGAAGGGAGGAGGAACACTGAAGCTTTCTTT CASREGRRNTEAFF TRBV7-9 - TRBJ1-1 -
TGTGCCAGCAGTTACCCCGTGTCTGGGGAGAGCAGCAGCGCGTACGAGCAGTACTTC CASSYPVSGESSSAYEQYF TRBV6-2/TRBV6-3 once TRBJ2-7 -
TGTGCCAGCGACGGACAGGGTAGCAATCAGCCCCAGCATTTT CASDGQGSNQPQHF TRBV6-5 - TRBJ1-5 TRBD1
TGTGCCTGGAGTTGGGACATGAACACTGAAGCTTTCTTT CAWSWDMNTEAFF TRBV30 once TRBJ1-1 -
TGTGCCAGCTCACCCAGTCGTGACTATGGCTACACCTTC CASSPSRDYGYTF TRBV18 - TRBJ1-2 -
TGTGCCAGCAGCTTGGGGACAGGGTCCCTTAGGGGCTACACCTTC CASSLGTGSLRGYTF TRBV5-6 - TRBJ1-2 TRBD1
TGCGCCAGCAGCTTGGCCCCTGGCGGTCAGCCCCAGCATTTT CASSLAPGGQPQHF TRBV5-1 - TRBJ1-5 -
TGCAGCGTTGCTGGGAGCCAAGAGACCCAGTACTTC CSVAGSQETQYF TRBV29-1 - TRBJ2-5 -
TGTGCCAGCAGCTTGGCTTTGCGGGGGGAGCTGTTTTTT CASSLALRGELFF TRBV5-4 - TRBJ2-2 -
TGTGCCAGCAGCTCCCCCCGGGCCAAAAACATTCAGTACTTC CASSSPRAKNIQYF TRBV7-2 - TRBJ2-4 -
TGTGCCAGCAGCCCCAGGGGATGGTATAGCAATCAGCCCCAGCATTTT CASSPRGWYSNQPQHF TRBV25-1 few TRBJ1-5 -
TGTGCCAGCAGTTTAAGGGTAAGGGGACTTAGCGGAGGAAACCTTTTGAACACTGAAGCTTTCTTT CASSLRVRGLSGGNLLNTEAFF TRBV27 - TRBJ1-1 -
TGTGCCATCAGTGGCGGAGGGGGCTACTATGGCTACACCTTC CAISGGGGYYGYTF TRBV10-3 once TRBJ1-2 TRBD1
TGTGCCAGCAGCCGCGCCTATTCTTCAACCCCAGGGCTCGACAATGAGCAGTTCTTC CASSRAYSSTPGLDNEQFF TRBV7-2 once TRBJ2-1 -
TGCGCCAGCAGCCCCTTTGCGGGGGGAAGCACAGATACGCAGTATTTT CASSPFAGGSTDTQYF TRBV4-3 - TRBJ2-3 TRBD2
TGTGCCAGCAGTGAACTGCCAGGGAAAGGCTACGAGCAGTACTTC CASSELPGKGYEQYF TRBV6-1 - TRBJ2-7 -
TGTGCCAGCAGAACAGGCTACTCGGGCACTGAAGCTTTCTTT CASRTGYSGTEAFF TRBV6-5 - TRBJ1-1 -
TGTGCCAGCACCGAGGCGCGGGGGGGCGGTGAGCAGTTCTTC CASTEARGGGEQFF TRBV5-4 - TRBJ2-1 TRBD2
TGTGCCAGCAGTCGCGGACAGGTTGATTTGGGGACCCAGTACTTC CASSRGQVDLGTQYF TRBV27 - TRBJ2-5 TRBD1
TGCGCCAGCAGCTTACAGGGGTCGAACACCGGGGAGCTGTTTTTT CASSLQGSNTGELFF TRBV5-1 - TRBJ2-2 TRBD1
TGTGCCAGCAGTTACGGACTCGTCGAGCAGTACTTC CASSYGLVEQYF TRBV6-6 - TRBJ2-7 -
TGTGCCAGCAGCGTAGGGACTAAGAATGAAAAACTGTTTTTT CASSVGTKNEKLFF TRBV11-2 once TRBJ1-4 -
TGTGCCAGCAGCCAAGAGGCGGGCAGCAATCAGCCCCAGCATTTT CASSQEAGSNQPQHF TRBV3-1/TRBV3-2 - TRBJ1-5 -
TGCGCCAGCAGCTTGGGCGGGCAGGGGACAGATACGCAGTATTTT CASSLGGQGTDTQYF TRBV5-1 - TRBJ2-3 -
TGTGCCAGCAGCGTAGGGGTGGGGCAGGGGGCCTACAATGAGCAGTTCTTC CASSVGVGQGAYNEQFF TRBV9 once TRBJ2-1 TRBD1
TGTGCCTGGAACGGCCACAGCTCCTACGAGCAGTACTTC CAWNGHSSYEQYF TRBV30 - TRBJ2-7 -
TGCGCCACCAGACAGGGGGATTATGCGAACACTGAAGCTTTCTTT CATRQGDYANTEAFF TRBV5-1 - TRBJ1-1 TRBD1
TGTGCCAGCAGCTTAGCGAGTGGGGGGAATAATTCACCCCTCCACTTT CASSLASGGNNSPLHF TRBV7-6 - TRBJ1-6 -
TGTGCCACCAGCAGTGGGGGGACCACAGATACGCAGTATTTT CATSSGGTTDTQYF TRBV15 - TRBJ2-3 -
TGTGCCAGCAGTTTGAAGGGGAATCAGCCCCAGCATTTT CASSLKGNQPQHF TRBV27 - TRBJ1-5 -
TGTGCCAGCTCACGCTACGGACAGGGCTTCATCACCGGGGAGCTGTTTTTT CASSRYGQGFITGELFF TRBV18 - TRBJ2-2 TRBD1
TGCGCCAGCAGCTGGGGGACAGGGTACGGGGAAAAACTGTTTTTT CASSWGTGYGEKLFF TRBV5-1 - TRBJ1-4 TRBD1
TGTGCCAGCTCCAGGGGCTCTGGGGCCAACGTCCTGACTTTC CASSRGSGANVLTF TRBV25-1 - TRBJ2-6 -
TGTGCCAGCAGTGAAGTGGGGCCCAGGGGGGATACGCAGTATTTT CASSEVGPRGDTQYF TRBV6-1 - TRBJ2-3 TRBD1
TGTGCCAGCAGCCAAGGACTAGCCTACTACGAAAACACCGGGGAGCTGTTTTTT CASSQGLAYYENTGELFF TRBV3-1/TRBV3-2 - TRBJ2-2 TRBD2
TGCGCCAGCAGCCAAGGAGGAGCGGGGGTCGGCCTGCAAGAGACCCAGTACTTC CASSQGGAGVGLQETQYF TRBV4-3 - TRBJ2-5 TRBD2
TGTGCCAGCAGTGCCCTACAACAGGACATCTCTGGAAACACCATATATTTT CASSALQQDISGNTIYF TRBV6-1 - TRBJ1-3 -
TGTGCCAGCAGCCAAGGATTCGCAGTGACCCAGTACTTC CASSQGFAVTQYF TRBV14 - TRBJ2-5 -
TGTGCCAGTAACCCCGGGGGGCGGAATCAGCCCCAGCATTTT CASNPGGRNQPQHF TRBV19 - TRBJ1-5 -